This record concerns one TCR beta chain sequence. The data are from a study of HIV-infected patients and healthy controls. TCRdb redid the calling of the 5' RACE reads with MiXCR, one entry per CDR3 protein. The sample shows some 19,000 distinct CDR3 sequences, over 15% of them seen only once. The CDR3 loop spans 18 amino acids. Trimming at V came to 0 bases and at J to 0 bases, leaving 6 bases not matched to a gene. From germline, CDR1 is LGHNA and CDR2 YSLEER. The chain employs TRBV4-3 and TRBJ2-3; TRBD2 agrees at 10 bases. The clonotype originates from a human donor in good health. The sample comprised CD8+ T cells from blood. CDR3 region: CASSQEWTSGYSTDTQYF. Here the CDR3 DNA reads TGCGCCAGCAGCCAAGAATGGACTAGCGGATATAGCACAGATACGCAGTATTTT.